What follows are 14 T cell receptor beta chains derived from one specimen sequenced in a study of beta chain features in type 1 diabetes. Notes on the study in general: Across all four CD4+ subsets, people with type 1 diabetes showed modestly shorter TCRB CDR3s.

Reverse transcription of all isolated RNA meant that expressed TCRB transcripts were sequenced. Using immunoSEQ multiplex PCR, the repertoire was profiled, and TCRdb retains in-frame clones only, with some absent. This table holds hundreds of thousands of clones, over 11% found once. Their cognate antigens are unknown. The specimen was naive CD4+ T cells from blood. The receptors come from a man aged 18 to 30 with type 1 diabetes.

The table lists this clone with a few counts. Other DNA sequences in this specimen translate into the identical CDR3. CDR3 amino acids: CASSYPGTDTQYF. As DNA, the CDR3 is TGTGCCAGCAGTTACCCCGGCACAGATACGCAGTATTTT. The chain carries TRBV6-5 and TRBJ2-3; no firm D call. The CDR3 contains 13 residues. The ends were cut back, 2 bases at V and 1 base at J, with 4 bases in the middle. Germline V gene data show CDR1 as MNHEY and CDR2 as SVGAGI.

This clone was observed a few times. The rearrangement links TRBV7-2 to TRBJ2-5, with a possible D match to TRBD2 (6 bases). CDR1 and CDR2 from the germline V gene are SGHTA and FQGNSA. V was clipped by 4 bases and J by 5 bases, with 14 bases between them. The CDR3 runs 14 residues. CDR3 residues: CASSSTGGGETQYF. The CDR3 DNA follows: TGTGCCAGCAGCTCTACAGGTGGGGGGGAGACCCAGTACTTC.

V gene TRBV29-1 combines with J gene TRBJ2-5, with TRBD1 matching over 9 bases. The ends lost 5 bases at V and 1 base at J; junction bases unmatched: 8. CDR3 length equals 15 residues. CDR1 and CDR2 from the germline V gene are SQVTM and ANQGSEA. CDR3 bases: TGCAGCGTTCAAGCCCTGGGACAGGGCCAAGAGACCCAGTACTTC. This encodes CSVQALGQGQETQYF.

This clone was seen more than once but under ten times. This chain joins TRBV7-2 and TRBJ2-1; no clear D. V lost 2 bases to trimming and J lost 5 bases, with 13 bases between them. Per the germline V gene, CDR1 is SGHTA and CDR2 is FQGNSA. This CDR3 spans 15 amino acids. The CDR3 coding sequence is TGTGCCAGCAGCTTACACTATCTAAGCCACAATGAGCAGTTCTTC. Amino acids: CASSLHYLSHNEQFF.

This clone was counted between two and nine times. The V and J genes are TRBV14 and TRBJ1-1; D might be TRBD1 (6 bases). CDR1 and CDR2 from the germline V gene are SGHDN and FVKESK. V lost 6 bases, J lost 7 bases, and 12 bases lay in between. The CDR3 runs 12 residues. This CDR3 reads CASRTLGGEAFF. The CDR3 bases are TGTGCCAGCAGAACTTTAGGGGGTGAAGCTTTCTTT.

The rearrangement joins TRBV2 to TRBJ1-2, with TRBD1 matching 9 bases. Per the germline V gene, CDR1 is SNHLY and CDR2 is FYNNEI. The junction had 9 bases not matched to a gene; V was cut back by 6 bases and J by 7 bases. CDR3 length equals 14 residues. The CDR3 loop reads CASRPTGGTFGYTF. The CDR3 DNA follows: TGTGCCAGCAGGCCTACAGGGGGCACGTTTGGCTACACCTTC.

The chain has TRBV7-2 and TRBJ2-7; 7 positions agree with TRBD1. CDR1 is SGHTA and CDR2 is FQGNSA in the germline V gene. This CDR3 has 17 residues. Germline trimming cut 4 bases from V and 0 bases from J; bases unmatched to any gene: 12. For the CDR3, the DNA is TGTGCCAGCAGCTCGGTCCAACCGGGACAGATCTCCTACGAGCAGTACTTC. Its protein is CASSSVQPGQISYEQYF. The full variable domain, completed using reference TRBV7-2 and TRBJ2-7, is GAGVSQSPSNKVTEKGKDVELRCDPISGHTALYWYRQSLGQGLEFLIYFQGNSAPDKSGLPSDRFSAERTGGSVSTLTIQRTQQEDSAVYLCASSSVQPGQISYEQYFGPGTRLTVT.

J is TRBJ1-4 and V is TRBV29-1; tentatively, D is TRBD1 (5 bases). V dropped 2 bases and J dropped 8 bases, with 15 bases sitting between them. The length of the CDR3 is 14 residues. Per the germline V gene, CDR1 is SQVTM and CDR2 is ANQGSEA. In nucleotides, the CDR3 is TGCAGCGTTGAATTCACCCACGGGGGGGAAAAACTGTTTTTT. Translation gives CSVEFTHGGEKLFF.

This clone has just a few counts. The chain carries TRBV21-1 and TRBJ2-7; the D call in the table, TRBD1, was not verified against the DNA. TRBV21-1 is a pseudogene. CDR3 length equals 15 residues. The CDR3 protein is CASSKIQAGGGEQYF. The CDR3, as DNA: TGTGCCAGCAGCAAAATCCAGGCAGGGGGCGGCGAGCAGTACTTC.

CDR3 sequence (DNA): TGTGCCAGCTCAACAGGGGACAGCTATGGCTACACCTTC. Protein: CASSTGDSYGYTF. This chain links TRBV18 with TRBJ1-2, with 7 positions matching TRBD1. This CDR3 contains 13 residues. Per germline, CDR1 KGHSH and CDR2 LQKENI. Trimming cost V 5 bases and J 4 bases; bases outside gene matches: 4.

This clone was counted only a few times. The rearrangement uses TRBV6-1 and TRBJ2-1, with 10 nucleotides matching TRBD2. Unmatched junction bases numbered 6, after V lost 0 bases and J lost 7 bases. Germline CDR1 is MNHNS and CDR2 is SASEGT. The CDR3 length is 16 residues. CDR3 sequence reads: CASSEARAGGWNEQFF. The CDR3 nucleotides are TGTGCCAGCAGTGAAGCGCGAGCGGGAGGGTGGAATGAGCAGTTCTTC.

This sequence joins TRBV5-1 and TRBJ2-1; 9 bases agree with TRBD2. The CDR3 runs to 18 residues. Germline-derived CDR1 and CDR2 are SGHRS and YFSETQ. With V trimmed by 0 bases and J by 7 bases, 14 bases remained unmatched. This chain's CDR3 is CASSLVAGVGVSMNEQFF. CDR3 bases: TGCGCCAGCAGCTTGGTAGCGGGAGTCGGCGTGAGTATGAATGAGCAGTTCTTC.

Concerning this clone itself: Mismatch with germline at one junction end may stem from a read error. V and J are TRBV18 and TRBJ2-5; 7 bases fit TRBD2. The CDR3 runs to 13 residues. CDR1 and CDR2 (germline): KGHSH, LQKENI. This CDR3 reads CATSRGEQETQYF. Written as DNA, the CDR3 is TGTGCCACCTCACGGGGGGAACAAGAGACCCAGTACTTC.

This clone was picked up a small number of times. The chain has TRBV6-6 and TRBJ2-5; D is perhaps TRBD1 (6 bases). Germline CDR1 is MNHNY and CDR2 is SVGAGI (reference sequence). The CDR3 runs to 15 residues. V dropped 0 bases and J dropped 4 bases, with 12 bases sitting between them. In nucleotides, the CDR3 is TGTGCCAGCAGTTACTCGATCCAGGGGAGAGAGACCCAGTACTTC. Encoded protein: CASSYSIQGRETQYF.